Detailed here is one TCR beta chain. The antigen remains unidentified. This sample was taken from a study of graft-versus-host responses after intestinal transplantation. Study-level information: Induction using anti-thymocyte globulin, followed by tacrolimus and steroids for approximately three years, was given to all recipients. General study points: Graft-donor T cell macrochimerism in patients accompanied high graft-versus-host to host-versus-graft clonal ratios in allografts.

V lost 3 bases and J lost 5, with 21 bases in between. Germline values: CDR1 SGHRS, CDR2 YFSETQ. This CDR3 is 16 amino acids long. Sequencing was performed with immunoSEQ multiplex PCR; in TCRdb, only in-frame clones are kept and a portion is missing. Of about 81,000 clones listed, 85% to 95% are singletons. This clonotype originated in a human donor who was the organ donor for an intestinal transplant. The chain couples TRBV5-1 to TRBJ2-7; D remains unclear. Material: unstimulated CD4+ T cells sorted from spleen or lymph node cells, obtained before transplant. In nucleotides, the CDR3 is TGCGCCAGCAGCTCAACTTCGTTCACCGGGTGGGACGAGCAGTACTTC. Translation gives CASSSTSFTGWDEQYF.